The 22 T cell receptor beta chains below all came from one sample that was sequenced in a study of OX40 agonist ivuxolimab in advanced cancers. The protocol was immunoSEQ multiplex PCR, while the TCRdb copy is restricted to in-frame clones and leaves out a portion. The sample contains just under 80,000 clones, approximately 84% of which appear only once. This specimen was CD4+ or CD8+ T cells sorted from blood, taken in a trial of the OX40 agonist ivuxolimab. The receptors here all came from an adult with an advanced solid tumor such as melanoma, head and neck, liver or kidney cancer.

V gene TRBV18 combines with J gene TRBJ2-5, with 8 bases matching TRBD2. The CDR3 has 14 residues. Per germline, CDR1 KGHSH and CDR2 LQKENI. V dropped 0 bases and J dropped 7; count of bases not matched to a gene: 4. The CDR3 region is CASSPPGRDGTQYF. The CDR3, as DNA: TGTGCCAGCTCACCACCCGGGAGGGATGGGACCCAGTACTTC.

The V gene is TRBV9, the J gene TRBJ1-4; TRBD1 matches 7 bases. The V segment lost 0 bases and the J segment 7 bases; nucleotides outside the gene matches: 6. In germline, CDR1 is SGDLS, CDR2 YYNGEE. The CDR3 consists of 15 residues. CDR3 protein: CASSVGTGVGEKLFF. The CDR3 DNA reads as TGTGCCAGCAGCGTAGGCACAGGGGTCGGTGAAAAACTGTTTTTT. The entire variable domain, with the rest obtained from reference TRBV9 and TRBJ1-4, is as follows: DSGVTQTPKHLITATGQRVTLRCSPRSGDLSVYWYQQSLDQGLQFLIQYYNGEERAKGNILERFSAQQFPDLHSELNLSSLELGDSALYFCASSVGTGVGEKLFFGSGTQLSVL.

The chain recombines TRBV18 with TRBJ1-5; D unresolved. V lost 3 bases, J lost 3 bases, and 6 bases lay in between. The CDR3 totals 13 residues. Germline lookup yields CDR1 KGHSH and CDR2 LQKENI. CDR3 protein: CASSPQLNQPQHF. The CDR3 coding sequence is TGTGCCAGCTCACCTCAGCTCAATCAGCCCCAGCATTTT.

The rearrangement joins TRBV7-2 to TRBJ2-1; 8 nucleotides align to TRBD2. The length of the CDR3 is 16 residues. V dropped 7 bases and J dropped 6; count of bases not matched to a gene: 14. Germline V gene data show CDR1 as SGHTA and CDR2 as FQGNSA. The CDR3 sequence is CASTGRSGRSGNEQFF. The CDR3 DNA sequence: TGTGCCAGCACCGGGAGGAGCGGGAGATCCGGCAATGAGCAGTTCTTC.

The rearrangement links TRBV28 to TRBJ2-2, with a possible D match to TRBD1 (5 bases). Germline assignment: CDR1 MDHEN and CDR2 SYDVKM. The CDR3 is 12 amino acids. The ends were cut back, 7 bases at V and 5 bases at J, with 8 bases in the middle. The CDR3 nucleotides read TGTGCCAGCAAGGGGTATACCGGGGAGCTGTTTTTT. The encoded protein is CASKGYTGELFF.

This chain connects TRBV5-1 to TRBJ2-2; D gene unclear. CDR1 is SGHRS, CDR2 YFSETQ, per germline. The CDR3 length is 16 residues. Trimming cost V 0 bases and J 3 bases, with 12 bases left between them. This CDR3 reads CASSLASPGYTGELFF. The DNA for the CDR3 is TGCGCCAGCAGCTTGGCGTCCCCAGGATACACCGGGGAGCTGTTTTTT.

The J gene is TRBJ2-6, the V gene TRBV6-5; D ambiguous. Germline V gene sequence: CDR1 MNHEY, CDR2 SVGAGI. V was pared by 4 bases and J by 0 bases, with 10 bases between. The CDR3 contains 16 residues. The DNA for the CDR3 is TGTGCCAGCAGTTCCCCTATTCGCTCTGGGGCCAACGTCCTGACTTTC. Residues: CASSSPIRSGANVLTF.

This chain connects TRBV5-1 to TRBJ2-2, with no clear D. The CDR3 runs 14 residues. Trimming cost V 1 base and J 3 bases, with 7 bases left between them. Germline CDR1 SGHRS, CDR2 YFSETQ. CDR3 sequence: CASSLTPHTGELFF. Written as DNA, the CDR3 is TGCGCCAGCAGCTTGACGCCACACACCGGGGAGCTGTTTTTT.

The chain recombines TRBV30 with TRBJ1-1, with 10 bases matching TRBD1. This CDR3 spans 14 amino acids. V dropped 3 bases and J dropped 6; count of bases not matched to a gene: 7. Per germline, CDR1 GTSNPN and CDR2 SVGIG (reference sequence). The CDR3 DNA reads TGTGCCTGGAGGGAATGGACAGGGGGGGCTGAAGCTTTCTTT. As protein: CAWREWTGGAEAFF.

A note on this clone: Germline is not matched at one junction end, which may reflect a read error. The V gene is TRBV19, the J gene TRBJ1-1, with a possible D match to TRBD1 (5 bases). Germline V CDR1 and CDR2: LNHDA, SQIVND (reference sequence). This CDR3 region has 16 residues. CDR3: CTSRPGEVGARNVAFF. Here the CDR3 DNA reads TGTACCAGTAGACCGGGGGAAGTGGGCGCGAGAAATGTGGCTTTCTTT. Looking up the rest from reference TRBV19 and TRBJ1-1 gives the full variable domain: DGGITQSPKYLFRKEGQNVTLSCEQNLNHDAMYWYRQDPGQGLRLIYYSQIVNDFQKGDIAEGYSVSREKKESFPLTVTSAQKNPTAFYLCTSRPGEVGARNVAFFGQGTRLTVV.

This clone was observed a single time. The J gene is TRBJ2-2, the V gene TRBV6-1, with D unresolved. The V gene lost 2 bases and the J gene lost 7 bases, with 14 bases spanning the gap. CDR1 MNHNS and CDR2 SASEGT come from the germline V gene. The CDR3 is made up of 15 amino acids. In nucleotides, the CDR3 is TGTGCCAGCAGTGAACTTTTCGCCTCGGGCGGGGAGCTGTTTTTT. Translation gives CASSELFASGGELFF.

The chain recombines TRBV7-9 with TRBJ2-5; D remains ambiguous. Germline values: CDR1 SEHNR, CDR2 FQNEAQ (reference sequence). This CDR3 is 12 amino acids long. Trimming took 5 bases from V and 2 from J, leaving 6 bases between them. CDR3 sequence (DNA): TGTGCCAGCAGCCAGGAGCAAGAGACCCAGTACTTC. As protein: CASSQEQETQYF.

The CDR3 coding sequence is TGCGCCAGCAGCCTCGGACAGTTCTACGAGCAGTACTTC. Translating it yields CASSLGQFYEQYF. The chain employs TRBV5-1 and TRBJ2-7, with D tentatively TRBD1 (6 bases). The length of the CDR3 is 13 residues. Germline CDR1 SGHRS, CDR2 YFSETQ. V was pared by 4 bases and J by 3 bases, with 11 bases between.

The chain has TRBV5-6 and TRBJ2-4, with D possibly TRBD1 on 5 matching bases. The CDR3 has 14 amino acids. Deletions cut 2 bases from V and 7 bases from J, with 13 bases between. Per the germline V gene, CDR1 is SGHDT and CDR2 is YYEEEE. Here the CDR3 reads CASSLKPGPNIQYF. For the CDR3, the DNA is TGTGCCAGCAGCTTAAAGCCAGGGCCCAACATTCAGTACTTC.

The chain carries TRBV29-1 and TRBJ1-1; no clear D. Germline-derived CDR1 and CDR2 are SQVTM and ANQGSEA. The CDR3 runs to 16 residues. V lost 5 bases, J lost 0 bases, and 19 bases lay in between. CDR3 coding DNA: TGCAGCGTTCGGTCCTCGGGCGTTCCAATGAACACTGAAGCTTTCTTT. Translation: CSVRSSGVPMNTEAFF.

The genes are TRBV18 and TRBJ2-1; D is unresolved. Germline values: CDR1 KGHSH, CDR2 LQKENI. The CDR3 runs 19 residues. V lost 3 bases to trimming and J lost 8 bases, with 29 bases between them. CDR3 loop: CASSPSVYGGLLQLDEQFF. The CDR3 nucleotides are TGTGCCAGCTCACCGTCTGTCTACGGTGGGCTGCTCCAGTTGGATGAGCAGTTCTTC.

The chain links TRBV19 to TRBJ1-5, with TRBD1 matching over 9 bases. CDR1 and CDR2 (germline): LNHDA, SQIVND (reference sequence). The CDR3 contains 15 residues. V lost 6 bases, J lost 5 bases, and 8 bases stayed unmatched. In DNA form, the CDR3 reads TGTGCCAGTAGGGCCGGGACAGGGCTTCATCAGCCCCAGCATTTT. It encodes CASRAGTGLHQPQHF.

The J gene is TRBJ1-6, the V gene TRBV28; D remains ambiguous. This CDR3 is built from 13 residues. The germline gives CDR1 MDHEN, CDR2 SYDVKM. V shed 5 bases and J shed 10 bases, with 12 bases lying between them. DNA for the CDR3: TGTGCCAGCAGTCCCCAGCTTCAATCACCCCTCCACTTT. Protein: CASSPQLQSPLHF.

This chain joins TRBV6-1 and TRBJ2-7, with TRBD1 as a possible D gene (6 bases). Trimming took off 7 bases at V and 3 bases at J, with 10 bases between the two ends. The CDR3 has 12 amino acids. From germline, CDR1 is MNHNS and CDR2 SASEGT. The CDR3 reads CASKGERYEQYF. In DNA, the CDR3 is TGTGCCAGCAAGGGGGAGCGCTACGAGCAGTACTTC.

The table lists this clone with a count of one. The chain is built from TRBV7-9 and TRBJ2-7, with D possibly called TRBD1 or TRBD2 (6 bases each). Deletions cut 3 bases from V and 2 bases from J, with 11 bases between. The CDR3 loop spans 14 amino acids. Germline assignment: CDR1 SEHNR and CDR2 FQNEAQ (reference sequence). The CDR3 sequence: CASSFWGAAYEQYF. CDR3 coding DNA: TGTGCCAGCAGCTTCTGGGGGGCCGCCTACGAGCAGTACTTC.

The chain joins TRBV11-2 to TRBJ1-6, with TRBD1 matching 7 bases. The germline CDR1 and CDR2 sequences are SGHAT and FQNNGV. Trimming removed 5 bases from V and 3 bases from J; junction bases left unmatched: 4. The CDR3 is 15 residues long. This CDR3 reads CASSQTGNYNSPLHF. CDR3 DNA sequence: TGTGCCAGCAGCCAGACAGGGAACTATAATTCACCCCTCCACTTT.

The J gene is TRBJ2-7, the V gene TRBV7-2; possible D gene TRBD2, 5 bases. Deletions cut 1 base from V and 2 bases from J, with 9 bases between. This CDR3 contains 14 residues. Germline CDR1 is SGHTA and CDR2 is FQGNSA. This CDR3 reads CASSLDWGAYEQYF. The CDR3 DNA is TGTGCCAGCAGCTTAGATTGGGGAGCCTACGAGCAGTACTTC.